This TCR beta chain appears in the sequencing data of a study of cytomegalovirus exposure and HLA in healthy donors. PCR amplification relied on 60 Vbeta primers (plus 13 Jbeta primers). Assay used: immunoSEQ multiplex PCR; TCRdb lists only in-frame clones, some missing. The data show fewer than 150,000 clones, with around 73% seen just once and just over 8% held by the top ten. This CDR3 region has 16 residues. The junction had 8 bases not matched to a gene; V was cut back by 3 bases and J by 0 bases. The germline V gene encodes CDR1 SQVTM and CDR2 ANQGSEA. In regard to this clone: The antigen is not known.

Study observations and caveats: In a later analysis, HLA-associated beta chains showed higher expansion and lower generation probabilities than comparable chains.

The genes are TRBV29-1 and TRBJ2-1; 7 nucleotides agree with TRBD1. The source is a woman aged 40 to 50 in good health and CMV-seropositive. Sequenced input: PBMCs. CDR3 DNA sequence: TGCAGCGTTGAGGATCGGACAGGAAGCTCCTACAATGAGCAGTTCTTC. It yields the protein CSVEDRTGSSYNEQFF.